This TCR beta chain comes out of a study of OX40 agonist ivuxolimab in advanced cancers. Findings of the study overall: Patients who responded partially at 0.1-3.0 mg/kg showed clonal expansion ranking among the lowest.

In regard to this clone: No antigen is known for it.

Clones were sequenced by immunoSEQ multiplex PCR, and TCRdb holds only the in-frame ones, with some missing. This repertoire shows around 100,000 clones, around 91% found once; its top ten account for roughly 0.15%. The receptor's source is an adult with an advanced solid tumor such as melanoma, head and neck, liver or kidney cancer. Sample: CD4+ or CD8+ T cells sorted from blood, taken in a trial of the OX40 agonist ivuxolimab.

The CDR3 DNA reads TGTGCCAGTTACAACAGAGAGCAGTTCTTC. This translates into CASYNREQFF. V and J are TRBV28 and TRBJ2-1, with D unclear. The CDR3 loop spans 10 amino acids. CDR1 is MDHEN, CDR2 SYDVKM, per germline. Trimming stripped 9 bases from V and 10 bases from J, with 10 bases between.